The 6 T cell receptor beta chains below all came from one sample that was sequenced in a study of blood T cell repertoires in COVID-19. TCRdb keeps only in-frame clones here, not all; method: immunoSEQ multiplex PCR. The sample includes 150,000 to 200,000 clones, less than 85% of them seen just once. The material sequenced was peripheral blood. Receptors originate from a woman aged 35 to 49 with COVID-19, enrolled during active disease.

This clone was picked up a small number of times. The J gene is TRBJ1-1, the V gene TRBV2; D gene uncertain. V was trimmed by 6 bases and J by 10 bases, leaving 9 bases between them. In germline, CDR1 is SNHLY, CDR2 FYNNEI. CDR3 length: 10 amino acids. The CDR3 DNA sequence: TGTGCCAGCAGCTCAGGTAGAGCTTTCTTT. Translation: CASSSGRAFF. Variable domain in full (rest from reference TRBV2 and TRBJ1-1): EPEVTQTPSHQVTQMGQEVILRCVPISNHLYFYWYRQILGQKVEFLVSFYNNEISEKSEIFDDQFSVERPDGSNFTLKIRSTKLEDSAMYFCASSSGRAFFGQGTRLTVV.

V and J are TRBV12-5 and TRBJ2-1; D perhaps matches TRBD2 (5 bases). Trimming left V 5 bases short and J 4 bases short, with 18 bases between. From germline, CDR1 is LGHNT and CDR2 FRNRAP. The CDR3 covers 16 residues. The CDR3 sequence: CASGKAVRGGYNEQFF. The DNA of the CDR3 is TGTGCTAGTGGTAAAGCTGTCCGGGGTGGGTACAATGAGCAGTTCTTC.

The V and J genes are TRBV21-1 and TRBJ2-1; the table's D gene call, TRBD2, was not cross checked with the DNA. TRBV21-1 is a pseudogene segment. The length of the CDR3 is 15 residues. The CDR3 reads CASWGGERGYNEQFF. The CDR3, as DNA: TGTGCCAGTTGGGGTGGGGAGCGGGGTTACAATGAGCAGTTCTTC.

V is TRBV19 and J is TRBJ1-6; 7 bases map to TRBD1. The germline CDR1 and CDR2 sequences are LNHDA and SQIVND (reference sequence). This CDR3 comprises 14 residues. The V segment lost 5 bases and the J segment 10 bases; nucleotides outside the gene matches: 8. CDR3 nucleotides: TGTGCCAGTAGTTTCCAGGGGGAAAGATCACCCCTCCACTTT. Translated: CASSFQGERSPLHF.

The chain recombines TRBV28 with TRBJ1-2, with D possibly being TRBD1 (6 bases). The length of the CDR3 is 13 residues. Germline CDR1 MDHEN, CDR2 SYDVKM. V was clipped by 8 bases and J by 4 bases, with 14 bases between them. In DNA form, the CDR3 reads TGTGCCAGCCGCACAGGGTGGGTCTATGGCTACACCTTC. Translation gives CASRTGWVYGYTF.

This clone showed up just a few times. The chain joins TRBV6-5 to TRBJ1-1; 7 bases agree with TRBD1. The CDR3 runs 14 residues. Germline V gives CDR1 MNHEY, CDR2 SVGAGI. With 6 bases clipped from V and 5 bases from J, the junction kept 9 bases outside the gene matches. Here the CDR3 reads CASRIDRAGTEAFF. CDR3 sequence (DNA): TGTGCCAGCAGAATCGACAGGGCAGGGACTGAAGCTTTCTTT.